These 21 T cell receptor beta chains came from one sample sequenced in a study of T cell repertoires in ileal Crohn's disease. Time point here: neoterminal ileum biopsy at postoperative endoscopy, about 6 months after surgery. TCRdb's copy holds only in-frame clones and misses some; the assay was immunoSEQ multiplex PCR. The sample shows over 3,500 clones, around 85% of them seen only once. Sequenced input: ileal tissue. These TCRs come from an adult with Crohn's disease.

There are a few counts of this clone. The V call is TRBV4-1, the J call TRBJ1-2, with D possibly TRBD1 on 6 matching bases. V was shortened by 4 bases and J by 0 bases, with 15 bases between the two germline ends. Per germline, CDR1 MGHRA and CDR2 YSYEKL. CDR3 length: 16 amino acids. The CDR3 DNA follows: TGCGCCAGCAGCCCGGAAACAGGGAAAGCTAACTATGGCTACACCTTC. Its translation is CASSPETGKANYGYTF.

The chain recombines TRBV7-2 with TRBJ2-1, with D perhaps TRBD2 (6 bases). The germline CDR1 and CDR2 sequences are SGHTA and FQGNSA. The CDR3 length is 14 residues. Trimming stripped 3 bases from V and 9 bases from J, with 15 bases between. CDR3 in amino acids: CASSFRRGSVEQFF. The CDR3 DNA follows: TGTGCCAGCAGCTTTAGGAGGGGCTCGGTTGAGCAGTTCTTC.

This chain uses TRBV30 with TRBJ1-2; D is ambiguous. V lost 3 bases to trimming and J lost 1 base, with 12 bases between them. The CDR3 is 14 amino acids. Per germline, CDR1 GTSNPN and CDR2 SVGIG (reference sequence). The DNA of the CDR3 is TGTGCCTGGAGCAGGTTGGCCTTTAACTATGGCTACACCTTC. Residues: CAWSRLAFNYGYTF. Filled out from reference TRBV30 and TRBJ1-2, the complete variable domain reads SQTIHQWPATLVQPVGSPLSLECTVEGTSNPNLYWYRQAAGRGLQLLFYSVGIGQISSEVPQNLSASRPQDRQFILSSKKLLLSDSGFYLCAWSRLAFNYGYTFGSGTRLTVV.

The rearrangement joins TRBV5-8 to TRBJ1-6, with TRBD1 as a possible D gene (6 bases). CDR3 size: 16 residues. The V end was cut by 4 bases, the J end by 5 bases, with 16 bases between. Germline CDR1 reads SGHTS; CDR2 reads YDEGEE. Here the CDR3 DNA reads TGTGCCAGCAGCCAAGGGGGACAAACCAATAATTCACCCCTCCACTTT. This codes for CASSQGGQTNNSPLHF.

V usage is TRBV2 and J usage is TRBJ2-3; 10 nucleotides align to TRBD2. Trimming at V came to 6 bases and at J to 6 bases, leaving 12 bases not matched to a gene. Germline V CDR1 and CDR2: SNHLY, FYNNEI. The CDR3 consists of 16 residues. CDR3 nucleotides: TGTGCCAGCAGCACGGTATCCGGGACTAGCGTTGATACGCAGTATTTT. Translated, it gives CASSTVSGTSVDTQYF.

V is TRBV6-1 and J is TRBJ2-5; tentatively, D is TRBD1 (5 bases). V was shortened by 4 bases and J by 4 bases, with 7 bases between the two germline ends. This CDR3 is 12 amino acids long. Germline-derived CDR1 and CDR2 are MNHNS and SASEGT. The CDR3 loop is CASSVQGETQYF. CDR3 in DNA: TGTGCCAGCAGTGTCCAGGGAGAGACCCAGTACTTC.

J is TRBJ2-1 and V is TRBV28, with a tentative D call TRBD2 (5 bases). The CDR3 extends over 15 amino acids. Germline values: CDR1 MDHEN, CDR2 SYDVKM. Trimming took off 3 bases at V and 0 bases at J, with 9 bases between the two ends. The CDR3 spells CASSFKSGSYNEQFF. The CDR3 DNA sequence: TGTGCCAGCAGTTTTAAGAGCGGCTCCTACAATGAGCAGTTCTTC.

The chain combines TRBV4-2 with TRBJ2-1, with TRBD1 as a possible D gene (6 bases). The CDR3 length is 15 residues. Trimming removed 1 base at V and 12 bases at J, with 19 bases between. Germline V lookup: CDR1 LGHNA, CDR2 YNFKEQ. CDR3 DNA: TGTGCCAGCAGCCAAGGAGGGACACGGGGCGGCACGCAGTTCTTC. It is translated as CASSQGGTRGGTQFF.

This rearrangement joins TRBV7-2 to TRBJ1-1, with 11 bases identical to TRBD1. Unmatched junction bases numbered 1, after V lost 0 bases and J lost 4 bases. The CDR3 covers 15 residues. Germline CDR1 is SGHTA and CDR2 is FQGNSA. The CDR3 loop reads CASSLAGTGGTEAFF. The DNA for the CDR3 is TGTGCCAGCAGCTTAGCGGGGACAGGGGGCACTGAAGCTTTCTTT.

This clone was detected once. The chain combines TRBV27 with TRBJ2-7; no clear D gene. CDR3 length: 15 residues. Per germline, CDR1 MNHEY and CDR2 SMNVEV (reference sequence). V was cut by 0 bases and J by 1 base, with 10 bases left in between. CDR3 region: CASSLSRKPSYEQYF. CDR3 nucleotides: TGTGCCAGCAGTTTATCGAGAAAACCATCCTACGAGCAGTACTTC.

The chain is built from TRBV19 and TRBJ2-1; 9 bases are shared with TRBD2. The germline V gene has CDR1 LNHDA and CDR2 SQIVND (reference sequence). The CDR3 spans 14 residues. V was pared by 7 bases and J by 7 bases, with 8 bases of the junction left unmatched. The CDR3 loop is CASKPSGILNEQFF. The CDR3 DNA reads as TGTGCCAGTAAACCTAGCGGGATCTTGAATGAGCAGTTCTTC.

The J gene is TRBJ2-7, the V gene TRBV7-2; 12 bases are a match to TRBD2. From germline, CDR1 is SGHTA and CDR2 FQGNSA. Trimming cost V 4 bases and J 7 bases; bases outside gene matches: 8. The CDR3 spans 15 residues. CDR3 sequence (DNA): TGTGCCAGCAGCTCCAGGGCTAGCGGGGGGGTAGAGCAGTACTTC. This codes for CASSSRASGGVEQYF. Combining the CDR3 with reference TRBV7-2 and TRBJ2-7 gives the whole variable domain GAGVSQSPSNKVTEKGKDVELRCDPISGHTALYWYRQSLGQGLEFLIYFQGNSAPDKSGLPSDRFSAERTGGSVSTLTIQRTQQEDSAVYLCASSSRASGGVEQYFGPGTRLTVT.

This clone was seen once. V is TRBV19 and J is TRBJ2-1; D is perhaps TRBD2 (6 bases). Germline V lookup: CDR1 LNHDA, CDR2 SQIVND (reference sequence). The CDR3 runs to 15 residues. V was shortened by 1 base and J by 4 bases, with 11 bases between the two germline ends. CDR3 protein: CASSIGLEVYNEQFF. In DNA, the CDR3 is TGTGCCAGTAGTATAGGACTAGAAGTTTACAATGAGCAGTTCTTC. Complete variable domain (other parts from reference TRBV19 and TRBJ2-1): DGGITQSPKYLFRKEGQNVTLSCEQNLNHDAMYWYRQDPGQGLRLIYYSQIVNDFQKGDIAEGYSVSREKKESFPLTVTSAQKNPTAFYLCASSIGLEVYNEQFFGPGTRLTVL.

The chain carries TRBV6-1 and TRBJ1-3; D perhaps matches TRBD1 (6 bases). This CDR3 has 18 amino acids. Trimming left V 2 bases short and J 0 bases short, with 17 bases between. The germline V gene has CDR1 MNHNS and CDR2 SASEGT. CDR3 bases: TGTGCCAGCAGTGAAAGATTTTGGGGGCCGAGCTCTGGAAACACCATATATTTT. This codes for CASSERFWGPSSGNTIYF.

The V gene is TRBV7-2, the J gene TRBJ1-2, with a possible D match to TRBD1 (5 bases). Germline V gene sequence: CDR1 SGHTA, CDR2 FQGNSA. This CDR3 has 16 residues. V was cut by 5 bases and J by 6 bases, with 22 bases left in between. CDR3 loop: CASSQPRGPGGDGYTF. CDR3 nucleotide sequence: TGTGCCAGCAGCCAACCCCGGGGCCCCGGGGGAGATGGCTACACCTTC.

The V and J genes are TRBV6-6 and TRBJ2-4, with D possibly matching TRBD2 (6 bases). This CDR3 comprises 14 residues. V was shortened by 2 bases and J by 3 bases, with 8 bases between the two germline ends. CDR1 and CDR2 (germline): MNHNY, SVGAGI (reference sequence). The CDR3 is CASSYGGDKNIQYF. CDR3 in DNA: TGTGCCAGCAGTTACGGCGGGGACAAAAACATTCAGTACTTC.

The chain employs TRBV5-1 and TRBJ2-1; TRBD2 is a possible D gene (7 bases). In germline, CDR1 is SGHRS, CDR2 YFSETQ. V shed 3 bases and J shed 2 bases, with 15 bases lying between them. The CDR3 totals 16 residues. DNA of the CDR3: TGCGCCAGCAGCTCGGAAGGGGGGGTGGCCTACAATGAGCAGTTCTTC. It encodes CASSSEGGVAYNEQFF. Complete variable domain (other parts from reference TRBV5-1 and TRBJ2-1): KAGVTQTPRYLIKTRGQQVTLSCSPISGHRSVSWYQQTPGQGLQFLFEYFSETQRNKGNFPGRFSGRQFSNSRSEMNVSTLELGDSALYLCASSSEGGVAYNEQFFGPGTRLTVL.

The chain couples TRBV9 to TRBJ2-7; weak D call: TRBD2 (6 bases). Germline V gives CDR1 SGDLS, CDR2 YYNGEE. The V end lost 4 bases, the J end lost 2 bases, and 19 bases lay between the germline ends. The CDR3 runs 16 residues. The CDR3 is CASSPPGASRTYEQYF. CDR3 in DNA: TGTGCCAGCAGCCCACCGGGAGCCTCCAGAACCTACGAGCAGTACTTC.

The chain recombines TRBV6-4 with TRBJ2-3; weak D call: TRBD2 (6 bases). This CDR3 has 13 amino acids. CDR1 MRHNA and CDR2 SNTAGT come from the germline V gene. The V and J ends lost 9 bases and 6 bases respectively, with 16 bases between them. The DNA for the CDR3 is TGTGCCAGTAGCCGGGAGCAATGGGATACGCAGTATTTT. This codes for CASSREQWDTQYF.

The chain combines TRBV15 with TRBJ1-3, with D tentatively TRBD1 (5 bases). CDR1 and CDR2 (germline): LNHNV, YYDKDF (reference sequence). This CDR3 contains 16 residues. Trimming removed 3 bases from V and 2 bases from J, with 14 bases in between. This chain's CDR3 is CATSSFQGYPGNTIYF. The CDR3 DNA follows: TGTGCCACCAGCAGCTTTCAGGGTTACCCTGGAAACACCATATATTTT.

V and J are TRBV27 and TRBJ2-7; D is ambiguous. Trimming left V 2 bases short and J 3 bases short, with 11 bases between. CDR3 length: 14 amino acids. Germline assignment: CDR1 MNHEY and CDR2 SMNVEV (reference sequence). The DNA of the CDR3 is TGTGCCAGCAGTTTACAGTACAGTTACTACGAGCAGTACTTC. Translation gives CASSLQYSYYEQYF.